This TCR beta chain derives from a study of shared clonotypes between healthy human individuals. The table lists this clone with many counts. Produced via immunoSEQ multiplex PCR; TCRdb's table is partial and in-frame only. The sample has approximately 1.1 million clones, 70% to 80% seen once. Germline V gene data show CDR1 as MNHNS and CDR2 as SASEGT. The CDR3 sequence is 16 residues long. Unmatched junction bases numbered 4, after V lost 3 bases and J lost 4 bases. The sequenced sample consisted of memory CD4+ T cells from PBMCs. The subset is: CD45RA-negative fraction. This clonotype originated in a man aged 18 to 30 in good health. Some clones in this sample may be carry-over from other donors' samples. The chain joins TRBV6-1 to TRBJ2-5, with 14 nucleotides matching TRBD2. The CDR3 bases are TGTGCCAGCAGTGAGACTAGCGGGAGGGCCCTAGAGACCCAGTACTTC. Translated: CASSETSGRALETQYF.